Many counts were recorded for the clone carrying this T cell receptor (beta chain). Its antigen is not identified. Starting material of 500 ng total RNA yielded TCR beta cDNA via a constant-region primer. Slightly modified ARM-PCR, run as three nested multiplex PCR rounds, produced the TCR beta libraries. Researchers ran the first two PCR rounds for ten to eleven cycles each with TRBV1-TRBV30 forward primers and a C-beta reverse primer. TCRdb re-called the multiplex PCR reads through MiXCR, storing one row per CDR3 protein. This table has almost 200,000 distinct CDR3 sequences, 65% appearing once. Trimming cost V 2 bases and J 3 bases, with 8 bases left between them. This CDR3 is built from 13 residues. The V gene's germline CDR1 is MGHRA and CDR2 YSYEKL. Germline DNA was also extracted, with blood RNA taken from unsorted whole blood. The data were taken from a study of tumor-infiltrating lymphocytes in primary liver carcinoma. Study background: Between about 4.2 and 10 cm across, the tumors were all of stage T1-T3 N0M0. Sequencing of the samples generated roughly 3.65 to 7.5 million productive TCRbeta reads, with similar yields across tissue types.

General study points: Tumors reached a significantly greater top-250-clone fraction than blood did (p = 0.039).

V gene TRBV4-1 combines with J gene TRBJ2-7, with unresolved D. The receptor was derived from a woman aged 60 to 75 with primary liver carcinoma and hepatitis B virus infection. Sequenced: peripheral blood. The CDR3 loop is CASSQSQYYEQYF. The CDR3 DNA reads TGCGCCAGCAGCCAATCCCAGTACTACGAGCAGTACTTC.